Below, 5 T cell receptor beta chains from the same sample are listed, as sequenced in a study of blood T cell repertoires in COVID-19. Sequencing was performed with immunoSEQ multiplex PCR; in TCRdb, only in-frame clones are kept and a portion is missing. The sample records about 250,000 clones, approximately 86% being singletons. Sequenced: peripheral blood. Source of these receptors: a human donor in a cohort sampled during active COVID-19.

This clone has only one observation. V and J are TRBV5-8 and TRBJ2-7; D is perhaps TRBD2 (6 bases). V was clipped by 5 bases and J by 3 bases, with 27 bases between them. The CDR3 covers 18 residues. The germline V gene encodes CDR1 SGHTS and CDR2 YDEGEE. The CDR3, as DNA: TGTGCCAGCAGGTTGCCGTACCGGGACTCCATAAAGAGCTACGAGCAGTACTTC. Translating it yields CASRLPYRDSIKSYEQYF.

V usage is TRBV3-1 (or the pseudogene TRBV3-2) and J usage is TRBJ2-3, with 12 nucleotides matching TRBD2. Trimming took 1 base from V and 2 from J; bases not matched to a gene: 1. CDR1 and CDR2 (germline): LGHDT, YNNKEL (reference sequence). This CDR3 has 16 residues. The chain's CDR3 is CASSQGLAGDTDTQYF. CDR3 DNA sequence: TGTGCCAGCAGCCAAGGACTAGCGGGGGACACAGATACGCAGTATTTT.

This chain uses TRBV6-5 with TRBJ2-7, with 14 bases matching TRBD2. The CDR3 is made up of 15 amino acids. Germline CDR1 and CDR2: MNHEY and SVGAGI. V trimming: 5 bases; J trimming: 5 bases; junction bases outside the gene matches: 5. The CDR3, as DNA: TGTGCCAGCAGTCCCTGGACTAGCGGGAGGAACGAGCAGTACTTC. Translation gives CASSPWTSGRNEQYF.

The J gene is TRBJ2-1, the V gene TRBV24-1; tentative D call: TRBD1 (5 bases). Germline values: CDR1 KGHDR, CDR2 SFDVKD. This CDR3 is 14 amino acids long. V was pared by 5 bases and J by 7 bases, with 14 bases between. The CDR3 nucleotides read TGTGCCACCAGTGGTTATAGGGGCAAAAATGAGCAGTTCTTC. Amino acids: CATSGYRGKNEQFF.

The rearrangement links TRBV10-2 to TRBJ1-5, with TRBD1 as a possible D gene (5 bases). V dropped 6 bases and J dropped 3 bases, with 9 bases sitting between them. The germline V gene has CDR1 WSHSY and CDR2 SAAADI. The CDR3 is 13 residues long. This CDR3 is CASRMTDNQPQHF. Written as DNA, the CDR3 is TGCGCCAGCAGGATGACAGACAATCAGCCCCAGCATTTT.